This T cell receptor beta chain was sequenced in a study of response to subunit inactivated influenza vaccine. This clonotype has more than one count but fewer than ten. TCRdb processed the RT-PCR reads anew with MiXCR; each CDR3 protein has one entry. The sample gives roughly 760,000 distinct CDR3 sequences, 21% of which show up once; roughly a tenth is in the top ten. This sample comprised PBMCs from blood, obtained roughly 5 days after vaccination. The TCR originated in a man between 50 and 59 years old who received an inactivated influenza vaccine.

CDR3 residues: CASRSSQPQHF. DNA of the CDR3: TGTGCCAGCAGATCGAGTCAGCCCCAGCATTTT. This chain joins TRBV6-2 or TRBV6-3 and TRBJ1-5; D call uncertain. This CDR3 comprises 11 residues. The germline gives CDR1 MNHEY, CDR2 SVGEGT. V was cut by 6 bases and J by 6 bases, with 6 bases left in between.